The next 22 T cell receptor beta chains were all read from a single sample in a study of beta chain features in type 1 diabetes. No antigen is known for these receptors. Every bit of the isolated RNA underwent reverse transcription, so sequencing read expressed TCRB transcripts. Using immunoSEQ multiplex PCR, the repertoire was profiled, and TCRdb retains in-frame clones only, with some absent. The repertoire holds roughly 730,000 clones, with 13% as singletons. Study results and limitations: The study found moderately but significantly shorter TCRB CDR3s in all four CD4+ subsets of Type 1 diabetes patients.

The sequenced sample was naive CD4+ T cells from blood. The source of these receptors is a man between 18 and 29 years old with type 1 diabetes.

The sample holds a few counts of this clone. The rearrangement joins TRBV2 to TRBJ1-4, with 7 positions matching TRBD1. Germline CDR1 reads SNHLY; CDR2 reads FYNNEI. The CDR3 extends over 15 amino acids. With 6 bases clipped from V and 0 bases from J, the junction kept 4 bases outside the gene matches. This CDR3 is CASRNRGSTNEKLFF. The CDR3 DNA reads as TGTGCCAGCAGAAACAGGGGCTCAACTAATGAAAAACTGTTTTTT.

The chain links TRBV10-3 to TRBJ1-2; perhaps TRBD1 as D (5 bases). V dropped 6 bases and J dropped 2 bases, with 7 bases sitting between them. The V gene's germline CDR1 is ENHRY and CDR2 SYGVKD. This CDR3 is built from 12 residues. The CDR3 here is CAIRGVNYGYTF. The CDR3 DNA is TGTGCCATCAGGGGGGTAAACTATGGCTACACCTTC.

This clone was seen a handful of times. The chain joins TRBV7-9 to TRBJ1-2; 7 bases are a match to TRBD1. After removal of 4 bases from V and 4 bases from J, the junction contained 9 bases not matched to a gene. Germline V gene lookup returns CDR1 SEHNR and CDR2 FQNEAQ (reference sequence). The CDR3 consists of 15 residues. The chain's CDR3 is CASSSTGTAPYGYTF. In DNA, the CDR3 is TGTGCCAGCAGCTCCACCGGGACAGCGCCCTATGGCTACACCTTC.

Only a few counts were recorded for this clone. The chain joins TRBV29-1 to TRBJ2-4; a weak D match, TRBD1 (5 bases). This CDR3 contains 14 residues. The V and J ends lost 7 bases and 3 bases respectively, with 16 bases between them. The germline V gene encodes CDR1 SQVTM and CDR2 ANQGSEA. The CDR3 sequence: CSAKDRFGKNIQYF. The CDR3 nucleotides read TGCAGCGCTAAAGACAGATTCGGCAAAAACATTCAGTACTTC.

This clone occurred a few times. CDR3 DNA: TGTGCCAGCACCATAGATCCGCTGCAGGGCTATGGCTACACCTTC. This encodes CASTIDPLQGYGYTF. The V call is TRBV27, the J call TRBJ1-2, with a possible D match to TRBD1 (5 bases). The CDR3 extends over 15 amino acids. The V gene lost 7 bases and the J gene lost 4 bases, with 19 bases spanning the gap. Germline CDR1 and CDR2: MNHEY and SMNVEV (reference sequence).

CDR3 nucleotide sequence: TGTGCCAGCAGTGAAGAGGCGGGCCCCTACGAGCAGTACTTC. It specifies CASSEEAGPYEQYF. The chain recombines TRBV2 with TRBJ2-7; a possible D gene is TRBD2 (5 bases). Germline CDR1 SNHLY, CDR2 FYNNEI. Trimming took 1 base from V and 2 from J, leaving 9 bases between them. This CDR3 region has 14 residues.

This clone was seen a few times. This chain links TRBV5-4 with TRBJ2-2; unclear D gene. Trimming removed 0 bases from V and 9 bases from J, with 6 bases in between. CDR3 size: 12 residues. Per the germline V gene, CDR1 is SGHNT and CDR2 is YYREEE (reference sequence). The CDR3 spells CASSLEERELFF. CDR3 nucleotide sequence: TGTGCCAGCAGCTTGGAAGAGAGGGAGCTGTTTTTT.

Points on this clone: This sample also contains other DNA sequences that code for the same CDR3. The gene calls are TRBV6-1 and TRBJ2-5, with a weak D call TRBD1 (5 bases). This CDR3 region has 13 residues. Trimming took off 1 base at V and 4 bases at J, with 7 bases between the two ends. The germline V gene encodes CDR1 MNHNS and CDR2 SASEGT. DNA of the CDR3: TGTGCCAGCAGTGAAGGGGGCAGAGAGACCCAGTACTTC. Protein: CASSEGGRETQYF.

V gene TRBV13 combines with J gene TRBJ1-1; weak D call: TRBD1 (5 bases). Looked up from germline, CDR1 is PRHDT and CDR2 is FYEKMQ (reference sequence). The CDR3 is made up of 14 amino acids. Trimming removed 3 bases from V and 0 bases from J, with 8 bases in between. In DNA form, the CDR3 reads TGTGCCAGCAGCTTCCCAGGGCTGAACACTGAAGCTTTCTTT. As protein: CASSFPGLNTEAFF. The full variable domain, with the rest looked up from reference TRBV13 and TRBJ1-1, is AAGVIQSPRHLIKEKRETATLKCYPIPRHDTVYWYQQGPGQDPQFLISFYEKMQSDKGSIPDRFSAQQFSDYHSELNMSSLELGDSALYFCASSFPGLNTEAFFGQGTRLTVV.

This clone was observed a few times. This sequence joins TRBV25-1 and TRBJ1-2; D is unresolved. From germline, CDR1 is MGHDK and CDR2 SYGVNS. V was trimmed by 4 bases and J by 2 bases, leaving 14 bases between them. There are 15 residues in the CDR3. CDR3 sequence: CASSAPERSNYGYTF. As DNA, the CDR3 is TGTGCCAGCAGTGCTCCAGAGAGAAGCAACTATGGCTACACCTTC.

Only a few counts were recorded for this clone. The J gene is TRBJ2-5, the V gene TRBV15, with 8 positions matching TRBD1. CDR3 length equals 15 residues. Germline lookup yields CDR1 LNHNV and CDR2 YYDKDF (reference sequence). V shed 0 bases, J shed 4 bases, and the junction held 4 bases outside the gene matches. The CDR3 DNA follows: TGTGCCACCAGCAGAGATCTCGACAGGGGAGAGACCCAGTACTTC. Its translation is CATSRDLDRGETQYF. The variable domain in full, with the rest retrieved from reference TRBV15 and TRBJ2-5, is DAMVIQNPRYQVTQFGKPVTLSCSQTLNHNVMYWYQQKSSQAPKLLFHYYDKDFNNEADTPDNFQSRRPNTSFCFLDIRSPGLGDTAMYLCATSRDLDRGETQYFGPGTRLLVL.

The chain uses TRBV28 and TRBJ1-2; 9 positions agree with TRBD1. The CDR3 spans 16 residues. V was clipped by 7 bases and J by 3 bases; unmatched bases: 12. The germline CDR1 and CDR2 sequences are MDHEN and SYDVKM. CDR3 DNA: TGTGCCAGCACCCCTAGGGGACAGGGCATGGACTATGGCTACACCTTC. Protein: CASTPRGQGMDYGYTF.

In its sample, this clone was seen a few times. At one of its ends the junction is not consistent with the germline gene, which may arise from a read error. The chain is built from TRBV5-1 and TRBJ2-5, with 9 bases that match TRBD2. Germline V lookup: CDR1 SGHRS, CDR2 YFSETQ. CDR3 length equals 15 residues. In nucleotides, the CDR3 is TGCGCCAGCCGTCCGGCGGGGGGGCCTGAGACCCAACTGGACTTC. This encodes CASRPAGGPETQLDF.

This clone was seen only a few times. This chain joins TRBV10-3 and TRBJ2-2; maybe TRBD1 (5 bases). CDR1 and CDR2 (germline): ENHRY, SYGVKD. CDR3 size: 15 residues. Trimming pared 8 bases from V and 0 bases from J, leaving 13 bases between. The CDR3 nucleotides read TGTGCCATCGGGCAACAGGTTTCGAACACCGGGGAGCTGTTTTTT. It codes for CAIGQQVSNTGELFF.

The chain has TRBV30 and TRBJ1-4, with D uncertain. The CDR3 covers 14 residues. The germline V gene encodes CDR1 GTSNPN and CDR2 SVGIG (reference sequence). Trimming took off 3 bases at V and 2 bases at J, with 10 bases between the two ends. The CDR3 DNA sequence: TGTGCCTGGAGCCGCGGCCCTACTAATGAAAAACTGTTTTTT. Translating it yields CAWSRGPTNEKLFF.

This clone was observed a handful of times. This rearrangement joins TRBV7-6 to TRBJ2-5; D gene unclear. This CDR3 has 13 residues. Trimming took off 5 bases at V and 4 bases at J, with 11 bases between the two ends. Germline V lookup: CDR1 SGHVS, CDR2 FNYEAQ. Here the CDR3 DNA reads TGTGCCAGCAGCCCTCCGTCCCTAGAGACCCAGTACTTC. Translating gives CASSPPSLETQYF. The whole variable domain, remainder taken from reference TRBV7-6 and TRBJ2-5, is GAGVSQSPRYKVTKRGQDVALRCDPISGHVSLYWYRQALGQGPEFLTYFNYEAQQDKSGLPNDRFSAERPEGSISTLTIQRTEQRDSAMYRCASSPPSLETQYFGPGTRLLVL.

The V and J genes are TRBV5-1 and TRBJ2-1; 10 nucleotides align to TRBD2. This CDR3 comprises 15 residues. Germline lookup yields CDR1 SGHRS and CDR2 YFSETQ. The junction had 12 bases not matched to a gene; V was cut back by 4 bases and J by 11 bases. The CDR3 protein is CASSRTSGNPEQQFF. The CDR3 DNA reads TGCGCCAGCAGCCGCACTAGCGGGAATCCCGAGCAGCAGTTCTTC. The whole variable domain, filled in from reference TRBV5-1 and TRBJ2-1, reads KAGVTQTPRYLIKTRGQQVTLSCSPISGHRSVSWYQQTPGQGLQFLFEYFSETQRNKGNFPGRFSGRQFSNSRSEMNVSTLELGDSALYLCASSRTSGNPEQQFFGPGTRLTVL.

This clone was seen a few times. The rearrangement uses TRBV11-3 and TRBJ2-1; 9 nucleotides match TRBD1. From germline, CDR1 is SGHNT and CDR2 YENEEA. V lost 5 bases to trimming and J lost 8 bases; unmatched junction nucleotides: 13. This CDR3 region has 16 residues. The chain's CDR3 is CASSPPDRGGKDEQFF. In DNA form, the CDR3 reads TGTGCCAGCAGCCCCCCGGACAGGGGAGGGAAGGATGAGCAGTTCTTC.

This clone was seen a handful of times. The CDR3 sequence: CASSFPEIIEPTYEQYF. CDR3 in DNA: TGTGCCAGCAGCTTCCCCGAGATAATTGAGCCAACCTACGAGCAGTACTTC. The chain links TRBV5-4 to TRBJ2-7; no clear D gene. The length of the CDR3 is 17 residues. Germline V gene lookup returns CDR1 SGHNT and CDR2 YYREEE (reference sequence). V lost 2 bases and J 2 bases, leaving 20 bases between the germline ends.

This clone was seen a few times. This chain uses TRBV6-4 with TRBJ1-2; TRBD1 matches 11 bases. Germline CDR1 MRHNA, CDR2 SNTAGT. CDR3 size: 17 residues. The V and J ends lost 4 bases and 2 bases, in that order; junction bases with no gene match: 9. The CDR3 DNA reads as TGTGCCAGCAGTGCGTACCCGGGACAGGGGGTCAACTATGGCTACACCTTC. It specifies CASSAYPGQGVNYGYTF.

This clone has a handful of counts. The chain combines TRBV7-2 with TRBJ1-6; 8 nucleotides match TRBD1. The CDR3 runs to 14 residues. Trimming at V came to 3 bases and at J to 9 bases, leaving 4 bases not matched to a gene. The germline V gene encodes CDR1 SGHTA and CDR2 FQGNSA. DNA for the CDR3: TGTGCCAGCAGCTTGACAGGGGTGGGTTCACCCCTCCACTTT. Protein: CASSLTGVGSPLHF.

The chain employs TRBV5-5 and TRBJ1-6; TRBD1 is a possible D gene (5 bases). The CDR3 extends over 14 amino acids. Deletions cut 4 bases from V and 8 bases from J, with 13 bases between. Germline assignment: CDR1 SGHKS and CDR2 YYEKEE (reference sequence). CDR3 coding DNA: TGTGCCAGCAGCCCGGGGACGGCCGATTCACCCCTCCACTTT. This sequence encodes CASSPGTADSPLHF.